A single sample is the source of the 8 T cell receptor beta chains below, sequenced in a study of early T cells in non-severe SARS-CoV-2 infection. One entry per CDR3 protein results from TCRdb running MiXCR on the 5' RACE reads. Of 60,000 or so distinct CDR3 sequences in the sample, approximately 13% were seen once. Sequencing used whole blood. Source of these receptors: an adult who was a healthcare worker with PCR-confirmed SARS-CoV-2 infection or an uninfected control (not recorded which).

This clonotype was seen many times. The rearrangement joins TRBV9 to TRBJ2-3, with a weak D call TRBD2 (6 bases). The V end lost 4 bases, the J end lost 1 base, and 19 bases lay between the germline ends. The CDR3 is 17 residues long. CDR1 is SGDLS, CDR2 YYNGEE, per germline. CDR3 DNA: TGTGCCAGCAGCCCCTTCCAAGGGGACTTACGCACAGATACGCAGTATTTT. Protein: CASSPFQGDLRTDTQYF.

This clonotype has ten or more counts. This chain joins TRBV7-2 and TRBJ1-2; D gene uncertain. Per germline, CDR1 SGHTA and CDR2 FQGNSA. The CDR3 extends over 15 amino acids. The germline V and J ends were trimmed by 1 base and 4 bases, with 13 bases remaining between them. The CDR3 is CASSLESRGFYGYTF. The CDR3 nucleotides read TGTGCCAGCAGCTTAGAGAGTAGAGGGTTCTATGGCTACACCTTC.

This clonotype was recorded at least ten times. The chain links TRBV12-3 or TRBV12-4 to TRBJ2-1; 7 positions match TRBD1. V lost 8 bases to trimming and J lost 7 bases; unmatched junction nucleotides: 11. This CDR3 region has 14 residues. The CDR3, as DNA: TGTGCCAGCCACTCCACAGGGGCTTTAAATGAGCAGTTCTTC. The encoded protein is CASHSTGALNEQFF.

Many counts were recorded for this clonotype. The rearrangement uses TRBV12-3 or TRBV12-4 and TRBJ2-3; D gene uncertain. The CDR3 covers 11 residues. V lost 0 bases and J lost 8, with 3 bases in between. CDR3 coding DNA: TGTGCCAGCAGTTTAGCGGGTACGCAGTATTTT. Protein sequence: CASSLAGTQYF.

This clonotype has just a few counts. V and J are TRBV24-1 and TRBJ2-3, with D unresolved. Per germline, CDR1 KGHDR and CDR2 SFDVKD. This CDR3 spans 15 amino acids. Trimming cost V 4 bases and J 0 bases, with 10 bases left between them. The chain's CDR3 is CATSDPAVSTDTQYF. In nucleotides, the CDR3 is TGTGCCACCAGTGACCCGGCGGTGAGCACAGATACGCAGTATTTT.

Ten or more counts support this clonotype. The V call is TRBV7-2, the J call TRBJ2-2; D is ambiguous. V was clipped by 6 bases and J by 5 bases, with 7 bases between them. This CDR3 comprises 12 residues. Germline values: CDR1 SGHTA, CDR2 FQGNSA. CDR3 in amino acids: CASSPKTGELFF. DNA for the CDR3: TGTGCCAGCAGTCCAAAGACCGGGGAGCTGTTTTTT.

The V gene is TRBV7-9, the J gene TRBJ2-7, with 8 bases that match TRBD1. V was clipped by 4 bases and J by 8 bases; unmatched bases: 7. CDR1 is SEHNR, CDR2 FQNEAQ, per germline (reference sequence). This CDR3 is built from 13 residues. The CDR3 region is CASSSGTGSQQYF. The CDR3, as DNA: TGTGCCAGCAGCTCCGGGACAGGAAGCCAGCAGTACTTC. Looking up the rest from reference TRBV7-9 and TRBJ2-7 gives the full variable domain: DTGVSQNPRHKITKRGQNVTFRCDPISEHNRLYWYRQTLGQGPEFLTYFQNEAQLEKSRLLSDRFSAERPKGSFSTLEIQRTEQGDSAMYLCASSSGTGSQQYFGPGTRLTVT.

The V call is TRBV20-1, the J call TRBJ2-5; D is perhaps TRBD1 (5 bases). The CDR3 length is 14 residues. Germline loops: CDR1 DFQATT, CDR2 SNEGSKA (reference sequence). V shed 5 bases and J shed 1 base, with 14 bases lying between them. CDR3 protein: CSALTDQGQETQYF. The CDR3 nucleotides read TGCAGTGCTCTAACGGACCAGGGCCAAGAGACCCAGTACTTC.